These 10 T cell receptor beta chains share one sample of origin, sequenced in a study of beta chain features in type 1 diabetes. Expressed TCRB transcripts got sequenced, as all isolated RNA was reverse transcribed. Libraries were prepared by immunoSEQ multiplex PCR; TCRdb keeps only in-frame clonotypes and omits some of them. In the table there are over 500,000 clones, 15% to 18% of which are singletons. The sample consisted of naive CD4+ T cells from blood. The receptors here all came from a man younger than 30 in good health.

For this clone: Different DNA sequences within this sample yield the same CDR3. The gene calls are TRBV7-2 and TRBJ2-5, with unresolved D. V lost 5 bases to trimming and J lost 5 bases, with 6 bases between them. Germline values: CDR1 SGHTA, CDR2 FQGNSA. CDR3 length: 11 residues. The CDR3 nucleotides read TGTGCCAGCAGCCCCAGGGAGACCCAGTACTTC. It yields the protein CASSPRETQYF.

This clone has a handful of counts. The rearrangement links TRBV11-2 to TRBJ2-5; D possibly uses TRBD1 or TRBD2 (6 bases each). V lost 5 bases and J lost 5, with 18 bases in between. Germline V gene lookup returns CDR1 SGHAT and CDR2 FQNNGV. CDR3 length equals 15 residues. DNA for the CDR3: TGTGCCAGCAGCCCAAACCTCGGGGGCGACGAGACCCAGTACTTC. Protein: CASSPNLGGDETQYF.

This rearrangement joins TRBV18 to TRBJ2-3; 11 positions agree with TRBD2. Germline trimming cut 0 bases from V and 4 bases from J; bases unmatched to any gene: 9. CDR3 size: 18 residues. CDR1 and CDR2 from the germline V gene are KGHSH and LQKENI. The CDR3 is CASSPPVGLAVGADTQYF. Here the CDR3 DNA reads TGTGCCAGCTCACCACCGGTGGGACTAGCGGTCGGGGCAGATACGCAGTATTTT.

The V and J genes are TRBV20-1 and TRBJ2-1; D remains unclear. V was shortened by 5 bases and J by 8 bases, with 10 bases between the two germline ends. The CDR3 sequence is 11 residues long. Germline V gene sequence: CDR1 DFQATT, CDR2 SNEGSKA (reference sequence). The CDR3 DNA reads TGCAGTGCTGTGAAGTTGGATGAGCAGTTCTTC. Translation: CSAVKLDEQFF.

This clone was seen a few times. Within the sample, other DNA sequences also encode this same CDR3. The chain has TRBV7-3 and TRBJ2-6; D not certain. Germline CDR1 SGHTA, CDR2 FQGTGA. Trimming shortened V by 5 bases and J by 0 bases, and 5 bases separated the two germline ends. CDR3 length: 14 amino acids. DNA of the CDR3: TGTGCCAGCAGCCCTTCCTCTGGGGCCAACGTCCTGACTTTC. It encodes CASSPSSGANVLTF.

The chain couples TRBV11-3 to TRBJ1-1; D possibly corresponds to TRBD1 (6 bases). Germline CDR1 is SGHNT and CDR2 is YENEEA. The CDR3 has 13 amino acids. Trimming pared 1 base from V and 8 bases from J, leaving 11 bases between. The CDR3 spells CASSLALDSEAFF. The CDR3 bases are TGTGCCAGCAGCTTAGCCTTGGACAGCGAAGCTTTCTTT.

CDR3 DNA: TGCGCCAGCAGCCACCAGGTAGGGGATCAGCCCCAGCATTTT. Its protein is CASSHQVGDQPQHF. The chain recombines TRBV4-3 with TRBJ1-5; a possible D gene is TRBD1 (5 bases). V lost 3 bases, J lost 5 bases, and 11 bases lay in between. Germline lookup yields CDR1 LGHNA and CDR2 YSLEER. This CDR3 is built from 14 residues.

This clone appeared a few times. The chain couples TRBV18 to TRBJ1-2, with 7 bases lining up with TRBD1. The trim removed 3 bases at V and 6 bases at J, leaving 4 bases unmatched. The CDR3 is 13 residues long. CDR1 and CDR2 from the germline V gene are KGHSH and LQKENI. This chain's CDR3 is CASSPDRVHGYTF. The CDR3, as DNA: TGTGCCAGCTCACCTGACAGGGTCCATGGCTACACCTTC.

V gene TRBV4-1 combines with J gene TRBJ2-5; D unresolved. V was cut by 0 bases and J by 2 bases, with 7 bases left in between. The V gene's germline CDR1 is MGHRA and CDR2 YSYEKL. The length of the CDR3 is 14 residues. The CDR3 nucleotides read TGCGCCAGCAGCCAAGAACCCCGACAAGAGACCCAGTACTTC. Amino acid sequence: CASSQEPRQETQYF.

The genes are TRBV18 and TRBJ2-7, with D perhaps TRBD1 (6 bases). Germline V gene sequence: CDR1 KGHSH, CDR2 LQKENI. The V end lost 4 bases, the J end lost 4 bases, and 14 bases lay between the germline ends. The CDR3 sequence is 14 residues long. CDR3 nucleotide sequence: TGTGCCAGCTCACGGAGACAGGTTATGTACGAGCAGTACTTC. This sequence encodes CASSRRQVMYEQYF.